This note documents a single T cell receptor (beta chain) sequence. What it binds is not known. The CDR3 contains 15 residues. From germline, CDR1 is SGHRS and CDR2 YFSETQ. V gave up 4 bases and J gave up 2 bases; unmatched junction bases: 5. PCR primers comprised 60 Vbeta and 13 Jbeta primers. The data were produced by immunoSEQ multiplex PCR, yet TCRdb's version contains in-frame clones alone and is incomplete. The sample records about 250,000 clones, over 70% being singletons. The source of the sample is a study of cytomegalovirus exposure and HLA in healthy donors. All the people who gave samples were healthy bone marrow donors. Study observations and caveats: Within the data, a cluster of highly shared sequence variants was likely a sequencing artifact. In a later analysis, at a false discovery rate of 0.05, roughly 17,000 TCR beta sequences matched HLA alleles.

The rearrangement links TRBV5-1 to TRBJ2-7; 11 nucleotides match TRBD2. The TCR comes from a girl aged 2-10 years in good health and CMV-seronegative. The sequencing sample was made of PBMCs. The CDR3 loop reads CASSVLAGVTYEQYF. CDR3 DNA sequence: TGCGCCAGCAGCGTACTAGCGGGAGTAACCTACGAGCAGTACTTC.